This TCR beta chain was documented in a study of early T cells in non-severe SARS-CoV-2 infection (dated by TCRdb to 2020 to 2022). Background on the whole study: Because TCR sequencing was done on bulk RNA from unsorted whole blood, the alpha and beta chains could not be paired. Beyond this particular receptor, the publication reports: VDJdb matching was skewed toward anti-spike CD8 responses and likely underestimated virus-specific expansions, missing private and CD4 specificities.

Library construction relied on 5' RACE. The run used a NextSeq 500. In the TCR library protocol, unique molecular identifiers were attached to individual cDNA molecules to correct for PCR bias and sequencing error. Both TCR alpha and beta chains were sequenced, and tight co-correlation was observed between alpha and beta sequence abundances in each sample. The source study handled its data this way. Decombinator V4 was used to annotate the V gene, J gene and CDR3 of the TCR sequences. Expanded TCRs were defined as changing significantly between any two time points under a Poisson model with p below 0.0001. Abundances of TCRs were expressed as counts per million after normalisation to the total number of TCRs sequenced in each sample. VDJdb, accessed on 1 November 2021, was searched for TCRs annotated for CMV, EBV and SARS-CoV-2, and TCRs annotated for more than one antigen were excluded. TCRdb took the public reads, trimmed them with fastp at Q25, ran MiXCR for clone calling and kept in-frame beta chains. A single entry per CDR3 protein holds the most common genes and DNA from its merged rows. The V and J calls here are based on TCRdb, not the publication. Across this sample there are tens of thousands of distinct CDR3 sequences, with about 5% seen only once. Under 8% of the sample goes to the ten largest clones.

Set within a cohort of healthcare workers in London, UK, this nested case-control study involved weekly PCR testing of nasopharyngeal swabs along with blood sampling. Healthcare workers were enrolled in the week of the UK lockdown, from 23 to 31 March 2020, and were followed every week for up to roughly 15 weeks. This clonotype was found many times. Its antigen remains unidentified. Base qualities are not recorded, but no much larger clone differs from it by a single base. The starting material was whole blood, obtained at baseline. This receptor was identified in an adult who was a healthcare worker with PCR-confirmed SARS-CoV-2 infection or an uninfected control (not recorded which).

DNA sequence: TGTGCCAGCAGCCCCCTGCTAGCGGGAGACTACAATGAGCAGTTCTTC. Translated, it gives CASSPLLAGDYNEQFF. The sequence is built from TRBV13 and TRBJ2-1; the central 10 bases match TRBD2. The cysteine opens and the phenylalanine closes a CDR3 of 16 amino acids. The only DNA kept is the CDR3, 48 bases in frame from the first base. V is trimmed back by 5 bases and J by 3 bases, and the junction contains 7 bases that no gene match accounts for. The germline V gene (reference sequence) supplies CDR1 PRHDT and CDR2 FYEKMQ.